Detailed here is one TCR beta chain. Antigen: not known. This CDR3 contains 18 residues. The germline gives CDR1 SGDLS, CDR2 YYNGEE. The J segment lost 5 bases and the V segment lost 3 bases, leaving 13 bases of the junction unmatched. The sample is drawn from a study of long-term antiretroviral therapy in people with HIV. Study conclusions and caveats: Dominance of pre-ART expanded clones persisted, fluctuating and often declining after ART. Blood dating 2004 to 2017 may reflect older ART regimens. Although diversity increased after ART, it remained lower than in transplant donor controls.

At survey level, the immunoSEQ assay was run in its v3.0 version. Profiling relied on immunoSEQ multiplex PCR, and the TCRdb table lists in-frame clones only, not all of them. The sample holds roughly 39,000 clones, less than 90% seen once. Each contributor possessed a minimum of one pre-ART and a minimum of two post-ART PBMC samples. Material: unsorted PBMCs, obtained just before starting antiretroviral therapy. The chain joins TRBV9 to TRBJ2-2; 10 nucleotides line up with TRBD2. The receptor comes from a woman aged 18-29 years with HIV. The CDR3 bases are TGTGCCAGCAGCGCCCGTCTAGCGGGAGAGGGGGTTACCGGGGAGCTGTTTTTT. Protein: CASSARLAGEGVTGELFF.